The 3 T cell receptor gamma chains in this list originate from one sample, sequenced in a study of human gamma delta and Vdelta1 T cells. TCRdb re-called the PCR reads through CATT. The repertoire includes 5,000 or so gamma-chain clones, about 31% of them detected once, and just under 3% sits in the top ten. No cognate antigen is known for these TCRs. Sequenced sample: Vdelta1 gamma-delta T cells from blood grown in culture (DOT cells). These receptors all stem from a human donor in good health.

The chain carries TRGV4 and TRGJ1 or TRGJ2. The CDR3 loop spans 12 amino acids. Germline-derived CDR1 and CDR2 are EGSTGY and YDSYTSSV. V was pared by 0 bases and J by 9 bases, with 5 bases of the junction left unmatched. The DNA of the CDR3 is TGTGCCACCTGGGATGGGAATCGTAAGAAACTCTTT. This encodes CATWDGNRKKLF.

This chain uses TRGV9 with TRGJ1 or TRGJ2. This CDR3 has 12 residues. Looked up from germline, CDR1 is GITISATS and CDR2 is ISYDGTV (reference sequence). V was pared by 5 bases and J by 4 bases, with 5 bases of the junction left unmatched. CDR3 region: CALWATYYKKLF. In DNA form, the CDR3 reads TGTGCCTTGTGGGCGACCTATTATAAGAAACTCTTT.

By share of the sample, this clone is medium-sized. V usage is TRGV4 and J usage is TRGJ1 or TRGJ2. The CDR3 sequence is 15 residues long. Germline values: CDR1 EGSTGY, CDR2 YDSYTSSV. Trimming took 4 bases from V and 2 from J; bases not matched to a gene: 11. The CDR3 sequence: CATWDGPGHYYKKLF. CDR3 DNA: TGTGCCACCTGGGACGGGCCAGGACATTATTATAAGAAACTCTTT.